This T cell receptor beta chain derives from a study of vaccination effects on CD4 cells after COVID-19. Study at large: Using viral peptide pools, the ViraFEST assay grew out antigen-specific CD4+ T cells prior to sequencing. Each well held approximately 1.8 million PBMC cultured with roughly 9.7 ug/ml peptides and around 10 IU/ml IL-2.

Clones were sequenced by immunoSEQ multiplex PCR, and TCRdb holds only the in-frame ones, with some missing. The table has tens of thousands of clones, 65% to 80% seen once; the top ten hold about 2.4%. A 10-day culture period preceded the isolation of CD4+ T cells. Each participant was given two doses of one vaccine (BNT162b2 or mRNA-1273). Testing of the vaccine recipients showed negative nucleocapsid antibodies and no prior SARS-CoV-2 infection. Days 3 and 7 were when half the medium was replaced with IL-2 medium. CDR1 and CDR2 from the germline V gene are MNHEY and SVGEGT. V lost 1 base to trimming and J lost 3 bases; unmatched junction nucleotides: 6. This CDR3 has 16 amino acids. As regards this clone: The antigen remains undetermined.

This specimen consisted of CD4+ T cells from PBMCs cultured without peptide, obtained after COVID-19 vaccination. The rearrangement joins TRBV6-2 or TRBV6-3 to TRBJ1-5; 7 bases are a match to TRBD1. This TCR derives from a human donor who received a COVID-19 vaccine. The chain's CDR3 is CASSYYVTGNNQPQHF. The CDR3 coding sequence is TGTGCCAGCAGTTACTACGTGACAGGGAACAATCAGCCCCAGCATTTT.